This TCR beta chain was sequenced for a study of beta chain features in type 1 diabetes. Every bit of the isolated RNA underwent reverse transcription, so sequencing read expressed TCRB transcripts. Clones were sequenced by immunoSEQ multiplex PCR, and TCRdb holds only the in-frame ones, with some missing. The table has almost 350,000 clones, 8% seen once; the top ten hold less than 0.45%. Central memory, naive, regulatory and stem cell-like memory CD4+ cells were sorted by CD45RO/CCR7/CD25/CD127/CD95/CD27. This clone was detected a few times. Its antigen is unknown. Whole-study results and caveats: A possible short-template PCR bias applies equally to patients and controls. Whether TCRB rearrangement is influenced by HLA type went unresolved here. Among all four CD4+ subsets, Type 1 diabetes patients had TCRB CDR3s that were moderately but significantly shorter.

Deletions cut 1 base from V and 5 bases from J, with 9 bases between. CDR1 is SGHTA, CDR2 FQGTGA, per germline. The CDR3 runs to 13 residues. The chain carries TRBV7-3 and TRBJ2-7; TRBD1 might be the D (6 bases). This clonotype was sampled from a woman under 30 in good health. The material sequenced was central memory CD4+ T cells from blood. The CDR3, as DNA: TGTGCCAGCAGCTTAAACGCAGGGGACGAGCAGTACTTC. This sequence encodes CASSLNAGDEQYF.